The source of this TCR beta chain is a study of technical replicates of blood from a few donors (dated by TCRdb to about 2017). Libraries were prepared through the immunoSEQ multiplex PCR assay. This is the immuneACCESS table as TCRdb keeps it, with only in-frame sequences that have V and J called. A part of the clones is gone; compared with another copy, unresolved V genes explain less than half, and the rest is unexplained. This sample comprises some 90,000 clones, 90% to 95% of them detected only once. The top ten clones comprise roughly 0.3% of the sample. The junction carries 8 bases between V and J, which are trimmed by 6 bases and 2 bases respectively. The germline V gene provides CDR1 MDHEN and CDR2 SYDVKM. Spanning cysteine to phenylalanine, the CDR3 consists of 12 amino acids. Kept here is only the CDR3 DNA, which spans 36 bases and is read in frame from base 1. About this clone: Its cognate antigen has yet to be identified. No much larger clonotype is one base removed from it; base qualities were not supplied.

The source material was T cells isolated from PBMCs. Recombination connected TRBV28 to TRBJ2-7, and TRBD1 may be the D gene, going by 6 matching bases. This receptor was obtained from a human donor in good health. At the DNA level, the sequence is TGTGCCAGCAGACGGGACACCTACGAGCAGTACTTC. Its protein is CASRRDTYEQYF.